These 25 T cell receptor beta chains share one sample of origin, sequenced in a study of blood T cell repertoires in COVID-19. Measured with immunoSEQ multiplex PCR; TCRdb has only the in-frame clones, and not every one. The sample shows 150,000 or so clones, roughly 79% of them seen only once. Source material: PBMCs or T cells enriched from blood (not recorded which). The receptor source for this set is a woman in her 50s who had recovered from COVID-19.

The genes are TRBV13 and TRBJ2-5; 7 bases fit TRBD1. V lost 5 bases, J lost 5 bases, and 14 bases stayed unmatched. The CDR3 extends over 16 amino acids. CDR1 is PRHDT and CDR2 is FYEKMQ in the germline V gene (reference sequence). CDR3 DNA sequence: TGTGCCAGCAGCCTCACTCCATCAGGGGGACGGGAGACCCAGTACTTC. Translated, it gives CASSLTPSGGRETQYF.

The chain joins TRBV5-1 to TRBJ1-5, with TRBD1 matching over 7 bases. CDR3 length equals 15 residues. The J segment lost 3 bases and the V segment lost 3 bases, leaving 6 bases of the junction unmatched. Germline CDR1 is SGHRS and CDR2 is YFSETQ. CDR3 region: CASSSEGTDNQPQHF. The CDR3, as DNA: TGCGCCAGCAGCTCCGAAGGGACAGACAATCAGCCCCAGCATTTT.

The chain is built from TRBV7-9 and TRBJ1-1; D is uncertain. Per the germline V gene, CDR1 is SEHNR and CDR2 is FQNEAQ (reference sequence). The CDR3 length is 12 residues. Between the trimmed V and J ends, which lost 11 bases and 0 bases, there was a span of 10 bases. The CDR3 region is CALTEMNTEAFF. The CDR3 coding sequence is TGTGCCCTCACAGAAATGAACACTGAAGCTTTCTTT.

The chain links TRBV27 to TRBJ2-1; possibly TRBD1 for D (5 bases). Looked up from germline, CDR1 is MNHEY and CDR2 is SMNVEV (reference sequence). The V end was cut by 3 bases, the J end by 0 bases, with 6 bases between. The CDR3 covers 14 residues. CDR3 in DNA: TGTGCCAGCAGTTTCCAGGGCTCCTACAATGAGCAGTTCTTC. Its translation is CASSFQGSYNEQFF.

This clone was counted only a few times. The chain employs TRBV2 and TRBJ2-5; no definite D call. This CDR3 is built from 11 residues. The V end was cut by 2 bases, the J end by 9 bases, with 7 bases between. Germline assignment: CDR1 SNHLY and CDR2 FYNNEI. The CDR3 region is CASSEITAQYF. The CDR3 DNA is TGTGCCAGCAGTGAAATAACGGCCCAGTACTTC.

The CDR3 DNA follows: TGTGCCTGGGGCTCGAACACCGGGGAGCTGTTTTTT. Amino acids: CAWGSNTGELFF. The V call is TRBV30, the J call TRBJ2-2; D unresolved. Trimming took off 5 bases at V and 0 bases at J, with 4 bases between the two ends. The CDR3 has 12 amino acids. Per germline, CDR1 GTSNPN and CDR2 SVGIG (reference sequence).

The CDR3 bases are TGTGCCAGCAGCCAAGATGGGGGCAGGGAGCAGTTCTTC. This translates into CASSQDGGREQFF. The rearrangement links TRBV3-1 (or the pseudogene TRBV3-2) to TRBJ2-1, with D perhaps matching TRBD1 (6 bases). The V gene lost 0 bases and the J gene lost 10 bases, with 10 bases spanning the gap. Germline-derived CDR1 and CDR2 are LGHDT and YNNKEL (reference sequence). The CDR3 is made up of 13 amino acids.

This clone was detected a few times. This chain connects TRBV7-9 to TRBJ1-1; D is undetermined. The CDR3 covers 13 residues. V was clipped by 5 bases and J by 5 bases, with 12 bases between them. Germline CDR1 reads SEHNR; CDR2 reads FQNEAQ (reference sequence). Here the CDR3 DNA reads TGTGCCAGCAGCCTATCTGATGGTACTGAAGCTTTCTTT. Encoded protein: CASSLSDGTEAFF.

The chain has TRBV13 and TRBJ1-1; D is perhaps TRBD1 (6 bases). Germline assignment: CDR1 PRHDT and CDR2 FYEKMQ (reference sequence). V was cut by 1 base and J by 1 base, with 13 bases left in between. This CDR3 is 16 amino acids long. The CDR3 region has the DNA TGTGCCAGCAGCTTAGACTGGGGGCCCGGGAACACTGAAGCTTTCTTT. As protein: CASSLDWGPGNTEAFF.

CDR3 region: CASSSGGEETQYF. CDR3 sequence (DNA): TGTGCCAGCAGCTCAGGGGGCGAAGAGACCCAGTACTTC. The chain couples TRBV7-8 to TRBJ2-5, with 8 bases that match TRBD1. V shed 4 bases and J 3 bases; nucleotides not matched to a gene: 1. CDR1 and CDR2 (germline): SGHVS, FQNEAQ. The CDR3 runs 13 residues.

This clone was detected once. The gene calls are TRBV4-1 and TRBJ1-6; perhaps TRBD1 as D (6 bases). Germline values: CDR1 MGHRA, CDR2 YSYEKL. V lost 2 bases and J lost 3, with 8 bases in between. This CDR3 has 15 residues. CDR3 coding DNA: TGCGCCAGCAGCCAACAGGGGAACTATAATTCACCCCTCCACTTT. Amino acid sequence: CASSQQGNYNSPLHF.

The rearrangement joins TRBV4-1 to TRBJ2-1, with 8 nucleotides matching TRBD2. The germline V gene has CDR1 MGHRA and CDR2 YSYEKL. With V trimmed by 1 base and J by 8 bases, 7 bases remained unmatched. This CDR3 has 15 amino acids. This chain's CDR3 is CASSQGVSGIDEQFF. As DNA, the CDR3 is TGCGCCAGCAGCCAAGGTGTTAGCGGGATTGATGAGCAGTTCTTC.

The chain is built from TRBV7-3 and TRBJ1-5; D gene ambiguous. V gave up 5 bases and J gave up 6 bases, with 23 bases separating them. CDR3 length: 17 residues. CDR1 is SGHTA, CDR2 FQGTGA, per germline. CDR3 protein: CASSPPPRSNGFQPQHF. Here the CDR3 DNA reads TGTGCCAGCAGCCCCCCACCCCGTTCCAACGGGTTTCAGCCCCAGCATTTT.

DNA for the CDR3: TGTGCCAGCAGCTTAGGTCCCGCGGCGGGCTACACCTTC. Protein sequence: CASSLGPAAGYTF. This chain connects TRBV11-1 to TRBJ1-2; no reliable D call. V was cut by 1 base and J by 8 bases, with 11 bases left in between. The germline CDR1 and CDR2 sequences are SGHAT and FQDESV (reference sequence). The length of the CDR3 is 13 residues.

The chain uses TRBV19 and TRBJ2-3; 8 bases match TRBD1. CDR1 LNHDA and CDR2 SQIVND come from the germline V gene (reference sequence). The CDR3 contains 14 residues. Trimming removed 3 bases from V and 6 bases from J; junction bases left unmatched: 5. CDR3 in amino acids: CASSIPGGADTQYF. Here the CDR3 DNA reads TGTGCCAGTAGTATTCCAGGGGGCGCCGATACGCAGTATTTT.

The rearrangement links TRBV2 to TRBJ2-3; the match to TRBD2 covers 10 bases. V lost 1 base and J lost 4; bases outside the gene matches: 5. The CDR3 is 16 residues long. Germline V gene data show CDR1 as SNHLY and CDR2 as FYNNEI. The CDR3 nucleotides are TGTGCCAGCAGTGAAGGGGCGCTAGCGGGAGCAGATACGCAGTATTTT. This sequence encodes CASSEGALAGADTQYF.

J is TRBJ1-4 and V is TRBV28, with 11 bases identical to TRBD1. J lost 0 bases, V lost 2 bases, and 8 bases had no gene match. Looked up from germline, CDR1 is MDHEN and CDR2 is SYDVKM. The CDR3 is made up of 19 amino acids. CDR3 sequence (DNA): TGTGCCAGCAGTTTAAGGCGGACAGGGGGCTCGGCAACTAATGAAAAACTGTTTTTT. It yields the protein CASSLRRTGGSATNEKLFF.

This rearrangement joins TRBV10-1 to TRBJ1-2; 9 nucleotides match TRBD1. The germline V gene has CDR1 WNHNN and CDR2 SYGVQD (reference sequence). The CDR3 consists of 17 residues. Trimming cost V 3 bases and J 7 bases; bases outside gene matches: 15. This chain's CDR3 is CASSDLVPGQGFFGYTF. CDR3 bases: TGCGCCAGCAGTGATCTGGTCCCGGGACAGGGATTCTTTGGCTACACCTTC.

The V gene is TRBV3-1 (or the pseudogene TRBV3-2), the J gene TRBJ2-5, with 10 bases aligning to TRBD2. The CDR3 has 14 residues. Germline values: CDR1 LGHDT, CDR2 YNNKEL (reference sequence). The V and J ends lost 5 bases and 2 bases, in that order; junction bases with no gene match: 2. DNA of the CDR3: TGTGCCAGCAGCTCGACTAGCGGGCAAGAGACCCAGTACTTC. It translates to CASSSTSGQETQYF.

V gene TRBV27 combines with J gene TRBJ1-1, with TRBD1 identical over 8 bases. With 3 bases clipped from V and 9 bases from J, the junction kept 3 bases outside the gene matches. This CDR3 spans 12 amino acids. The germline CDR1 and CDR2 sequences are MNHEY and SMNVEV (reference sequence). CDR3 region: CASSFQGAKAFF. The DNA for the CDR3 is TGTGCCAGCAGTTTTCAGGGGGCGAAAGCTTTCTTT.

The V and J genes are TRBV27 and TRBJ1-3, with D possibly matching TRBD1 (6 bases). Germline CDR1 is MNHEY and CDR2 is SMNVEV (reference sequence). This CDR3 region has 17 residues. V lost 5 bases and J 4 bases, leaving 21 bases between the germline ends. The CDR3 is CASSQVRGGDGGNTIYF. In nucleotides, the CDR3 is TGTGCCAGCAGTCAGGTTAGGGGGGGGGACGGAGGAAACACCATATATTTT.

In regard to this clone: The sample holds other DNA sequences that translate to the same CDR3. The gene calls are TRBV2 and TRBJ1-4; the D is unclear. Trimming stripped 6 bases from V and 0 bases from J, with 11 bases between. Germline lookup yields CDR1 SNHLY and CDR2 FYNNEI. The CDR3 length is 15 residues. CDR3 in DNA: TGTGCCAGCAGGGTGACGGGTGCAACTAATGAAAAACTGTTTTTT. The encoded protein is CASRVTGATNEKLFF.

This clone occurred a few times. The chain has TRBV13 and TRBJ2-2; 10 bases are shared with TRBD2. Germline lookup yields CDR1 PRHDT and CDR2 FYEKMQ (reference sequence). J gave up 3 bases and V 7 bases, and 20 bases lay outside the gene matches. The CDR3 consists of 20 residues. The chain's CDR3 is CASNPRQGVTSGAYTGELFF. The CDR3 DNA reads TGTGCCAGCAATCCACGACAGGGAGTTACTAGCGGGGCCTACACCGGGGAGCTGTTTTTT.

The rearrangement joins TRBV19 to TRBJ2-3, with 12 bases matching TRBD2. The CDR3 covers 16 residues. V lost 4 bases, J lost 3 bases, and 5 bases stayed unmatched. The germline gives CDR1 LNHDA, CDR2 SQIVND (reference sequence). The CDR3 spells CASSTPSGGGTDTQYF. In DNA, the CDR3 is TGTGCCAGTAGTACTCCTAGCGGGGGGGGTACAGATACGCAGTATTTT. The full variable domain, its missing parts supplied by reference TRBV19 and TRBJ2-3, is DGGITQSPKYLFRKEGQNVTLSCEQNLNHDAMYWYRQDPGQGLRLIYYSQIVNDFQKGDIAEGYSVSREKKESFPLTVTSAQKNPTAFYLCASSTPSGGGTDTQYFGPGTRLTVL.

V and J are TRBV9 and TRBJ1-1, with 8 bases identical to TRBD1. Germline V gene lookup returns CDR1 SGDLS and CDR2 YYNGEE. The length of the CDR3 is 15 residues. V trimming: 3 bases; J trimming: 6 bases; junction bases outside the gene matches: 10. CDR3: CASSADVRDRPEAFF. The CDR3 DNA reads TGTGCCAGCAGCGCCGACGTCAGGGACAGGCCTGAAGCTTTCTTT.